The 8 T cell receptor beta chains given below trace back to one sample, sequenced in a study of blood T cells in healthy people across ages. A J-beta primer mix and a sample-barcoded 5' primer were used in a second PCR of roughly 6 to 11 cycles. One entry per CDR3 protein results from TCRdb running MiXCR on the 5' RACE reads. The sample lists about 1.6 million distinct CDR3 sequences, around 36% occurring once. Sequencing input: blood. These receptor sequences come from a woman under 40 in good health.

This clonotype was counted at least ten times. The CDR3 nucleotides are TGTGCCAGCAGTCTCCAGCGGGGGAGGTGGAATGAGCAGTTCTTC. It yields the protein CASSLQRGRWNEQFF. V gene TRBV12-3 or TRBV12-4 combines with J gene TRBJ2-1, with 8 bases lining up with TRBD2. Germline trimming cut 5 bases from V and 7 bases from J; bases unmatched to any gene: 10. The CDR3 extends over 15 amino acids.

The chain joins TRBV27 to TRBJ2-7; no firm D call. Germline V gene sequence: CDR1 MNHEY, CDR2 SMNVEV (reference sequence). V was trimmed by 3 bases and J by 3 bases, leaving 12 bases between them. There are 14 residues in the CDR3. The CDR3 nucleotides read TGTGCCAGCAGTTTGGATGGCAGTTACTACGAGCAGTACTTC. This gives the protein CASSLDGSYYEQYF.

The CDR3 loop is CASGGHGTAGANVLTF. CDR3 nucleotide sequence: TGTGCCAGCGGCGGACATGGGACAGCTGGGGCCAACGTCCTGACTTTC. The gene calls are TRBV6-5 and TRBJ2-6; 7 bases align to TRBD1. Germline V lookup: CDR1 MNHEY, CDR2 SVGAGI. The length of the CDR3 is 16 residues. The J segment lost 2 bases and the V segment lost 8 bases, leaving 9 bases of the junction unmatched.

This clonotype showed up just a few times. The chain employs TRBV20-1 and TRBJ1-1; D is unresolved. Germline CDR1 reads DFQATT; CDR2 reads SNEGSKA (reference sequence). V was shortened by 0 bases and J by 8 bases, with 13 bases between the two germline ends. This CDR3 spans 13 amino acids. This CDR3 reads CSARDLPNPEAFF. CDR3 in DNA: TGCAGTGCTAGAGATCTGCCGAATCCCGAAGCTTTCTTT.

This clonotype has a count of ten or more. The chain is built from TRBV29-1 and TRBJ1-2, with 7 bases matching TRBD1. This CDR3 is 12 amino acids long. Trimming at V came to 7 bases and at J to 0 bases, leaving 2 bases not matched to a gene. Looked up from germline, CDR1 is SQVTM and CDR2 is ANQGSEA. The CDR3 sequence: CSAGTANYGYTF. CDR3 bases: TGCAGCGCCGGGACAGCTAACTATGGCTACACCTTC.

The chain links TRBV5-1 to TRBJ2-7; 12 bases align to TRBD2. The trim removed 2 bases at V and 4 bases at J, leaving 7 bases unmatched. The germline V gene has CDR1 SGHRS and CDR2 YFSETQ. The length of the CDR3 is 16 residues. In nucleotides, the CDR3 is TGCGCCAGCAGCTTATCTAGCGGGAGGGCCGGGTACGAGCAGTACTTC. This codes for CASSLSSGRAGYEQYF.

This clonotype was seen only a few times. The chain carries TRBV18 and TRBJ2-7, with unresolved D. Germline CDR1 reads KGHSH; CDR2 reads LQKENI. V shed 3 bases and J shed 6 bases, with 15 bases lying between them. This CDR3 has 14 amino acids. The CDR3 is CASSPGRLSLEQYF. DNA of the CDR3: TGTGCCAGCTCACCGGGCAGGTTGTCCCTCGAGCAGTACTTC.

This clonotype was recorded at least ten times. This rearrangement joins TRBV10-3 to TRBJ2-5; D is perhaps TRBD1 (6 bases). The CDR3 consists of 13 residues. Germline CDR1 reads ENHRY; CDR2 reads SYGVKD. Trimming stripped 10 bases from V and 5 bases from J, with 17 bases between. The CDR3 coding sequence is TGTGCCAGCACTAATGGACAGCAGGAGACCCAGTACTTC. Its protein is CASTNGQQETQYF.